The rows below give T cell receptor beta chains drawn from one sample of a study of memory CD4+ T cells and cytomegalovirus serostatus. TCRdb's table, derived via immunoSEQ multiplex PCR, lists solely in-frame clones and lacks some. The sample holds 50,000 or so clones, around 83% seen once. Source material: memory CD4+ T cells from blood. The source of these receptors is an adult in good health and CMV-seropositive. Both conserved end residues are part of each CDR3. The D gene is left open where the match is weak. Rows give clone size only sometimes, using once, few, many, or a class for an expanded clone.

d_gene: TRBD2
len: 14
v_gene: TRBV28
abundance: .
j_gene: TRBJ2-1
CDR3aa: CASSLTGGYNEQFF
CDR3nt: TGTGCCAGCAGTTTGACGGGAGGGTACAATGAGCAGTTCTTC

d_gene: .
len: 10
v_gene: TRBV20-1
abundance: few
j_gene: TRBJ2-1
CDR3aa: CSADGQSQFF
CDR3nt: TGCAGTGCTGACGGACAATCTCAGTTCTTC

d_gene: .
len: 15
v_gene: TRBV5-1
abundance: .
j_gene: TRBJ2-2
CDR3aa: CASTPPAGQTGELFF
CDR3nt: TGCGCCAGCACCCCGCCTGCGGGGCAAACCGGGGAGCTGTTTTTT

d_gene: TRBD2
len: 15
v_gene: TRBV10-3
abundance: .
j_gene: TRBJ2-1
CDR3aa: CAIRGAGGPGNEQFF
CDR3nt: TGTGCCATCAGGGGAGCGGGGGGGCCAGGGAATGAGCAGTTCTTC

d_gene: .
len: 15
v_gene: TRBV6-5
abundance: .
j_gene: TRBJ2-5
CDR3aa: CASSYNRAKAETQYF
CDR3nt: TGTGCCAGCAGTTACAATCGGGCTAAGGCAGAGACCCAGTACTTC

d_gene: .
len: 15
v_gene: TRBV14
abundance: few
j_gene: TRBJ1-1
CDR3aa: CASSQEWQKNTEAFF
CDR3nt: TGTGCCAGCAGCCAAGAATGGCAGAAGAACACTGAAGCTTTCTTT

d_gene: .
len: 10
v_gene: TRBV29-1
abundance: .
j_gene: TRBJ1-1
CDR3aa: CSVGYDEAFF
CDR3nt: TGCAGCGTTGGGTATGATGAAGCTTTCTTT

d_gene: .
len: 13
v_gene: TRBV11-2
abundance: .
j_gene: TRBJ1-2
CDR3aa: CASSHGRNYGYTF
CDR3nt: TGTGCCAGCAGCCACGGACGGAACTATGGCTACACCTTC

d_gene: .
len: 11
v_gene: TRBV20-1
abundance: once
j_gene: TRBJ2-3
CDR3aa: CSGQRGRRQYF
CDR3nt: TGCAGTGGACAACGGGGGCGCAGGCAGTATTTT

d_gene: TRBD1
len: 14
v_gene: TRBV28
abundance: .
j_gene: TRBJ2-4
CDR3aa: CASSSPDRGHIQYF
CDR3nt: TGTGCCAGCAGCTCCCCCGACAGGGGACACATTCAGTACTTC

d_gene: .
len: 17
v_gene: TRBV4-1
abundance: .
j_gene: TRBJ2-1
CDR3aa: CASSQTGLRTSYNEQFF
CDR3nt: TGCGCCAGCAGCCAAACGGGACTCCGAACCTCCTACAATGAGCAGTTCTTC

d_gene: TRBD2
len: 16
v_gene: TRBV7-8
abundance: once
j_gene: TRBJ2-3
CDR3aa: CASSLRGLAGSDTQYF
CDR3nt: TGTGCCAGCAGCTTAAGGGGACTAGCGGGATCAGATACGCAGTATTTT

d_gene: .
len: 15
v_gene: TRBV27
abundance: .
j_gene: TRBJ1-6
CDR3aa: CASSLQYRFNSPLHF
CDR3nt: TGTGCCAGCAGTCTCCAGTACCGATTTAATTCACCCCTCCACTTT

d_gene: .
len: 16
v_gene: TRBV7-6
abundance: .
j_gene: TRBJ1-6
CDR3aa: CASSPRSLTSNSPLHF
CDR3nt: TGTGCCAGCAGCCCCCGTAGCTTAACTTCTAATTCACCCCTCCACTTT

d_gene: TRBD1
len: 15
v_gene: TRBV11-1
abundance: .
j_gene: TRBJ1-1
CDR3aa: CASSPWTGAETEAFF
CDR3nt: TGTGCCAGCAGCCCTTGGACAGGGGCTGAGACTGAAGCTTTCTTT

d_gene: TRBD2
len: 16
v_gene: TRBV28
abundance: .
j_gene: TRBJ2-3
CDR3aa: CASTPPGLAGTDTQYF
CDR3nt: TGTGCCAGCACCCCACCGGGGCTAGCGGGGACAGATACGCAGTATTTT

d_gene: .
len: 15
v_gene: TRBV5-1
abundance: .
j_gene: TRBJ1-2
CDR3aa: CASSLEQGGRDGYTF
CDR3nt: TGCGCCAGCAGCTTGGAACAGGGTGGTCGTGATGGCTACACCTTC

d_gene: TRBD2
len: 16
v_gene: TRBV2
abundance: .
j_gene: TRBJ2-3
CDR3aa: CASSDAARTRRDTQYF
CDR3nt: TGTGCCAGCAGTGACGCGGCGAGGACTAGAAGAGATACGCAGTATTTT

d_gene: .
len: 12
v_gene: TRBV2
abundance: few
j_gene: TRBJ1-6
CDR3aa: CASRGRNSPLHF
CDR3nt: TGTGCCAGCAGAGGACGGAATTCACCCCTCCACTTT

d_gene: .
len: 15
v_gene: TRBV5-4
abundance: .
j_gene: TRBJ1-5
CDR3aa: CASSLFGVSNQPQHF
CDR3nt: TGTGCCAGCAGCTTGTTCGGGGTGAGCAATCAGCCCCAGCATTTT

d_gene: .
len: 17
v_gene: TRBV4-3
abundance: few
j_gene: TRBJ2-7
CDR3aa: CASSRETWGTDSYEQYF
CDR3nt: TGCGCCAGCAGCCGAGAGACATGGGGAACTGACTCCTACGAGCAGTACTTC

d_gene: .
len: 16
v_gene: TRBV28
abundance: .
j_gene: TRBJ2-3
CDR3aa: CASSGLRVASTDTQYF
CDR3nt: TGTGCCAGCAGTGGCCTCAGGGTAGCGAGCACAGATACGCAGTATTTT

d_gene: TRBD1
len: 18
v_gene: TRBV18
abundance: .
j_gene: TRBJ1-3
CDR3aa: CASSPLGQVGSSGNTIYF
CDR3nt: TGTGCCAGCTCACCCCTGGGACAGGTGGGGAGCTCTGGAAACACCATATATTTT

d_gene: .
len: 13
v_gene: TRBV29-1
abundance: few
j_gene: TRBJ1-3
CDR3aa: CSVQEWFGNTIYF
CDR3nt: TGCAGCGTCCAAGAATGGTTCGGAAACACCATATATTTT

d_gene: .
len: 18
v_gene: TRBV13
abundance: once
j_gene: TRBJ2-2
CDR3aa: CASSLVGGAFGRTGELFF
CDR3nt: TGTGCCAGCAGCTTAGTCGGGGGCGCTTTTGGCCGAACCGGGGAGCTGTTTTTT

d_gene: .
len: 15
v_gene: TRBV27
abundance: .
j_gene: TRBJ1-5
CDR3aa: CARCGGGHSNQPQHF
CDR3nt: TGTGCCAGGTGCGGGGGCGGCCATAGCAATCAGCCCCAGCATTTT

d_gene: .
len: 14
v_gene: TRBV7-2
abundance: .
j_gene: TRBJ2-2
CDR3aa: CASSLQVITGELFF
CDR3nt: TGTGCCAGCAGCTTGCAGGTGATCACCGGGGAGCTGTTTTTT

d_gene: TRBD1
len: 15
v_gene: TRBV6-4
abundance: .
j_gene: TRBJ2-3
CDR3aa: CASSPTGASTDTQYF
CDR3nt: TGTGCCAGCAGCCCCACAGGGGCTAGCACAGATACGCAGTATTTT

d_gene: .
len: 15
v_gene: TRBV10-3
abundance: .
j_gene: TRBJ1-1
CDR3aa: CAISAQGNRNTEAFF
CDR3nt: TGTGCCATCAGTGCACAGGGTAATAGGAACACTGAAGCTTTCTTT

d_gene: .
len: 13
v_gene: TRBV18
abundance: .
j_gene: TRBJ1-1
CDR3aa: CASSSGGNTEAFF
CDR3nt: TGTGCCAGCTCATCCGGGGGAAACACTGAAGCTTTCTTT

d_gene: TRBD1
len: 14
v_gene: TRBV27
abundance: .
j_gene: TRBJ1-2
CDR3aa: CASSSPGQGQPYTF
CDR3nt: TGTGCCAGCAGTTCCCCGGGACAGGGACAGCCGTACACCTTC

d_gene: .
len: 14
v_gene: TRBV29-1
abundance: .
j_gene: TRBJ2-6
CDR3aa: CSVEEGAGANVLTF
CDR3nt: TGCAGCGTTGAGGAGGGGGCTGGGGCCAACGTCCTGACTTTC

d_gene: .
len: 16
v_gene: TRBV19
abundance: .
j_gene: TRBJ1-6
CDR3aa: CASSIDLSGVGSPLHF
CDR3nt: TGTGCCAGTAGTATTGACCTGTCCGGGGTCGGTTCACCCCTCCACTTT

d_gene: TRBD1
len: 16
v_gene: TRBV9
abundance: .
j_gene: TRBJ2-1
CDR3aa: CASSESTGTGLNEQFF
CDR3nt: TGTGCCAGCAGCGAGTCTACCGGGACAGGGCTCAATGAGCAGTTCTTC

d_gene: .
len: 14
v_gene: TRBV5-6
abundance: .
j_gene: TRBJ1-1
CDR3aa: CASSLQGRNTEAFF
CDR3nt: TGTGCCAGCAGCTTACAGGGCCGGAACACTGAAGCTTTCTTT

d_gene: .
len: 15
v_gene: TRBV19
abundance: .
j_gene: TRBJ2-7
CDR3aa: CASSDVGGTPYEQYF
CDR3nt: TGTGCCAGTAGCGATGTAGGGGGGACTCCCTACGAGCAGTACTTC

d_gene: .
len: 12
v_gene: TRBV7-5
abundance: .
j_gene: TRBJ1-6
CDR3aa: CARRGTCSPLHF
CDR3nt: TGTGCCAGAAGAGGGACCTGCTCACCCCTCCACTTT

d_gene: .
len: 16
v_gene: TRBV6-5
abundance: .
j_gene: TRBJ2-2
CDR3aa: CASSFRGFANTGELFF
CDR3nt: TGTGCCAGCAGTTTCCGAGGGTTTGCGAACACCGGGGAGCTGTTTTTT

d_gene: .
len: 14
v_gene: TRBV14
abundance: .
j_gene: TRBJ1-2
CDR3aa: CASTEGSFNYGYTF
CDR3nt: TGTGCCAGCACTGAGGGGAGCTTTAACTATGGCTACACCTTC

d_gene: .
len: 13
v_gene: TRBV2
abundance: .
j_gene: TRBJ1-1
CDR3aa: CASSENVITEAFF
CDR3nt: TGTGCCAGCAGTGAAAATGTAATCACTGAAGCTTTCTTT

d_gene: .
len: 14
v_gene: TRBV7-2
abundance: .
j_gene: TRBJ1-6
CDR3aa: CASTKGDYYSPLHF
CDR3nt: TGTGCCAGCACTAAAGGGGATTACTATTCACCCCTCCACTTT

d_gene: .
len: 14
v_gene: TRBV7-2
abundance: .
j_gene: TRBJ2-2
CDR3aa: CASRRGQNTGELFF
CDR3nt: TGTGCCAGCCGGCGGGGGCAGAACACCGGGGAGCTGTTTTTT

d_gene: .
len: 14
v_gene: TRBV7-2
abundance: .
j_gene: TRBJ1-1
CDR3aa: CASMLTGMNTEAFF
CDR3nt: TGTGCCAGCATGCTAACAGGGATGAACACTGAAGCTTTCTTT

d_gene: .
len: 13
v_gene: TRBV6-1
abundance: .
j_gene: TRBJ1-2
CDR3aa: CASSEGRRDGYTF
CDR3nt: TGTGCCAGCAGTGAGGGTAGAAGGGATGGCTACACCTTC

d_gene: .
len: 14
v_gene: TRBV4-3
abundance: .
j_gene: TRBJ2-1
CDR3aa: CATSDSEAYNEQFF
CDR3nt: TGCGCCACTTCCGACAGCGAAGCCTACAATGAGCAGTTCTTC

d_gene: .
len: 15
v_gene: TRBV27
abundance: .
j_gene: TRBJ2-7
CDR3aa: CASSQQPQSSYEQYF
CDR3nt: TGTGCCAGCAGTCAACAGCCTCAGAGCTCCTACGAGCAGTACTTC

d_gene: .
len: 16
v_gene: TRBV7-9
abundance: .
j_gene: TRBJ2-2
CDR3aa: CASSLVSGTLTGELFF
CDR3nt: TGTGCCAGCAGCTTAGTTAGTGGTACCCTCACCGGGGAGCTGTTTTTT

d_gene: .
len: 11
v_gene: TRBV20-1
abundance: .
j_gene: TRBJ2-7
CDR3aa: CSARRQFEQYF
CDR3nt: TGCAGTGCTAGACGACAGTTCGAGCAGTACTTC

d_gene: TRBD1
len: 15
v_gene: TRBV27
abundance: .
j_gene: TRBJ2-2
CDR3aa: CASSGRDRNTGELFF
CDR3nt: TGTGCCAGCAGCGGTCGGGACAGGAACACCGGGGAGCTGTTTTTT

d_gene: TRBD2
len: 16
v_gene: TRBV6-5
abundance: .
j_gene: TRBJ2-2
CDR3aa: CASSYYPGLGVGELFF
CDR3nt: TGTGCCAGCAGTTACTATCCGGGACTAGGAGTGGGGGAGCTGTTTTTT

d_gene: .
len: 16
v_gene: TRBV5-1
abundance: .
j_gene: TRBJ1-4
CDR3aa: CASSFSGTEPNEKLFF
CDR3nt: TGCGCCAGCAGCTTTTCCGGGACGGAGCCTAATGAAAAACTGTTTTTT

d_gene: .
len: 13
v_gene: TRBV6-5
abundance: .
j_gene: TRBJ2-3
CDR3aa: CASRNTYTDTQYF
CDR3nt: TGTGCCAGCAGGAACACCTACACAGATACGCAGTATTTT

d_gene: .
len: 11
v_gene: TRBV2
abundance: .
j_gene: TRBJ2-7
CDR3aa: CASRQGYEQYF
CDR3nt: TGTGCCAGCAGGCAGGGTTACGAGCAGTACTTC

d_gene: .
len: 13
v_gene: TRBV5-5
abundance: .
j_gene: TRBJ1-5
CDR3aa: CASSLEWGQPQHF
CDR3nt: TGTGCCAGCAGCTTGGAATGGGGCCAGCCCCAGCATTTT

d_gene: .
len: 15
v_gene: TRBV5-1
abundance: .
j_gene: TRBJ2-2
CDR3aa: CASSLDREGAGELFF
CDR3nt: TGCGCCAGCAGCTTGGATCGCGAGGGGGCCGGGGAGCTGTTTTTT

d_gene: .
len: 15
v_gene: TRBV6-1
abundance: .
j_gene: TRBJ1-3
CDR3aa: CASSEEQRSGNTIYF
CDR3nt: TGTGCCAGCAGTGAAGAGCAGCGCTCTGGAAACACCATATATTTT

d_gene: .
len: 13
v_gene: TRBV11-3
abundance: few
j_gene: TRBJ1-1
CDR3aa: CASSLRVGTEAFF
CDR3nt: TGTGCCAGCAGCTTGAGGGTCGGCACTGAAGCTTTCTTT

d_gene: .
len: 13
v_gene: TRBV6-6
abundance: .
j_gene: TRBJ2-2
CDR3aa: CASRARGTGELFF
CDR3nt: TGTGCCAGCCGAGCCCGGGGTACCGGGGAGCTGTTTTTT

d_gene: .
len: 15
v_gene: TRBV2
abundance: .
j_gene: TRBJ2-1
CDR3aa: CASRGRGVSYNEQFF
CDR3nt: TGTGCCAGCAGGGGGAGGGGGGTCTCCTACAATGAGCAGTTCTTC

d_gene: TRBD2
len: 18
v_gene: TRBV2
abundance: .
j_gene: TRBJ2-3
CDR3aa: CASGEGTSGSAYTDTQYF
CDR3nt: TGTGCCAGCGGTGAAGGGACTAGCGGGAGCGCGTACACAGATACGCAGTATTTT